What follows are 2 T cell receptor beta chains derived from one specimen sequenced in a study of CD8 T cells in Susac syndrome. Random hexamers were used to reverse transcribe about 0.5 to 1 ug of RNA. TCRdb re-called the immunoSEQ multiplex PCR reads with MiXCR, one entry per CDR3 protein. Here the sample spans under 350,000 distinct CDR3 sequences, roughly nine tenths being singletons. Source material: CD4+ T cells from PBMCs. The receptors originated from a human donor with multiple sclerosis.

This sequence joins TRBV4-1 and TRBJ2-2, with 9 bases fitting TRBD1. Germline V gene data show CDR1 as MGHRA and CDR2 as YSYEKL. The junction had 5 bases not matched to a gene; V was cut back by 0 bases and J by 0 bases. The CDR3 is 18 amino acids. The CDR3: CASSQDWTGAPNTGELFF. DNA for the CDR3: TGCGCCAGCAGCCAAGATTGGACAGGGGCGCCGAACACCGGGGAGCTGTTTTTT.

The chain has TRBV12-3 or TRBV12-4 and TRBJ2-6; D is uncertain. The CDR3 length is 13 residues. Trimming removed 6 bases at V and 4 bases at J, with 7 bases between. As DNA, the CDR3 is TGTGCCAGCAGCTCCGGGGGGGCCAACGTCCTGACTTTC. Its protein is CASSSGGANVLTF.